Listed below are T cell receptor beta chains from one sample, sequenced in a study of CD8 T cells in ankylosing spondylitis. A single record per CDR3 protein comes from TCRdb applying MiXCR to the 5' RACE reads. The data contain more than 150,000 distinct CDR3 sequences, around a sixth of them singletons. Sequencing input: blood, either unsorted or a sorted T cell fraction (not recorded which). All receptors derive from a male donor under 30 with ankylosing spondylitis or in good health (not recorded which). The CDR3 runs from the conserved cysteine through the conserved F or W. A D gene is named only where the DNA matches it firmly. Clone size, where shown, is once, few, many, or a class for clones that have expanded.

D gene	J gene	V gene	clone size	CDR3 protein	CDR3 DNA
.	TRBJ2-7	TRBV11-1	few	CASSANRVSYEQYF	TGTGCCAGCAGCGCGAACAGGGTATCCTACGAGCAGTACTTC
.	TRBJ2-1	TRBV9	once	CASSVLQPDEQFF	TGTGCCAGCAGCGTACTTCAGCCCGATGAGCAGTTCTTC
.	TRBJ2-4	TRBV3-1	.	CASSPPGGGGNIQYF	TGTGCCAGCAGCCCCCCCGGAGGGGGCGGAAACATTCAGTACTTC
.	TRBJ2-1	TRBV7-2	many	CASSLWGIGEQFF	TGTGCCAGCAGCTTATGGGGAATCGGCGAGCAGTTCTTC
TRBD1	TRBJ1-1	TRBV6-6	many	CAGGQGEAFF	TGTGCCGGGGGACAGGGGGAAGCTTTCTTT
.	TRBJ2-2	TRBV29-1	many	CSVGPPGTGELFF	TGCAGCGTTGGACCCCCGGGCACCGGGGAGCTGTTTTTT
TRBD2	TRBJ2-3	TRBV12-3/TRBV12-4	many	CASSSTSGTLDTQYF	TGTGCCAGCAGCTCGACTAGCGGGACTTTGGATACGCAGTATTTT
TRBD2	TRBJ2-3	TRBV20-1	.	CSARDPRGREGLGTDTQYF	TGCAGTGCTAGAGATCCCCGTGGGCGGGAGGGCCTTGGCACAGATACGCAGTATTTT
TRBD1	TRBJ2-7	TRBV3-1	many	CASSPTGPITGYEQYF	TGTGCCAGCAGCCCGACAGGGCCGATTACGGGCTACGAGCAGTACTTC
.	TRBJ2-5	TRBV20-1	few	CSAKGRPGWEETQYF	TGCAGTGCAAAAGGAAGGCCAGGGTGGGAAGAGACCCAGTACTTC
.	TRBJ1-2	TRBV6-5	many	CASQPAGGGFYGYTF	TGTGCCAGCCAACCTGCGGGGGGCGGATTCTATGGCTACACCTTC
.	TRBJ1-1	TRBV29-1	.	CSDTEAFF	TGCAGCGACACTGAAGCTTTCTTT
.	TRBJ2-7	TRBV21-1	many	CASSKGASYEQYF	TGTGCCAGCAGCAAAGGGGCCTCCTACGAGCAGTACTTC
.	TRBJ2-1	TRBV12-3/TRBV12-4	.	CASSGGPNSYNEQFF	TGTGCCAGCAGTGGCGGGCCCAACTCCTACAATGAGCAGTTCTTC
.	TRBJ2-5	TRBV12-3/TRBV12-4	many	CASSSPESETQYF	TGTGCCAGCAGTTCGCCGGAGTCGGAGACCCAGTACTTC
.	TRBJ1-1	TRBV29-1	.	CSVVGPLSEAFF	TGCAGCGTCGTGGGACCTTTGTCTGAAGCTTTCTTT
.	TRBJ2-1	TRBV2	many	CASSGPRAFGEQFF	TGTGCCAGCAGTGGTCCTCGGGCCTTTGGGGAGCAGTTCTTC
TRBD1	TRBJ1-1	TRBV5-1	many	CASSSGQGRSTEAFF	TGCGCCAGCAGCTCTGGACAGGGGAGAAGCACTGAAGCTTTCTTT
TRBD2	TRBJ2-3	TRBV14	many	CACSQTTSADTQYF	TGTGCTTGCAGCCAGACGACTAGCGCAGATACGCAGTATTTT
.	TRBJ2-4	TRBV6-6	.	CASRYTQGRLAKYIQYF	TGTGCCAGCAGATACACTCAGGGCAGATTAGCCAAATACATTCAGTACTTC
TRBD2	TRBJ2-1	TRBV5-1	many	CASSLASKLAGIDEQFF	TGCGCCAGCAGCTTGGCCTCGAAACTAGCGGGAATCGATGAGCAGTTCTTC
.	TRBJ2-5	TRBV7-9	few	CASSLVGGRSETQYF	TGTGCCAGCAGCTTAGTTGGTGGGAGAAGTGAGACCCAGTACTTC
.	TRBJ1-5	TRBV6-5	many	CASSYSNSNQPQHF	TGTGCCAGCAGTTACTCGAATAGCAATCAGCCCCAGCATTTT
.	TRBJ2-6	TRBV15	many	CATSGGSGANVLTF	TGTGCCACCAGCGGGGGTTCAGGGGCCAACGTCCTGACTTTC
.	TRBJ1-2	TRBV4-3	many	CASSQDRIYGYTF	TGCGCCAGCAGCCAAGATCGAATATATGGCTACACCTTC
.	TRBJ1-1	TRBV6-1	many	CASSEALRLDTEAFF	TGTGCCAGCAGTGAAGCGCTTCGGCTGGACACTGAAGCTTTCTTT
TRBD1	TRBJ2-2	TRBV9	many	CASSVDSGGGTGELFF	TGTGCCAGCAGCGTAGACTCAGGGGGCGGCACCGGGGAGCTGTTTTTT
.	TRBJ2-2	TRBV29-1	many	CSVAGVGRGNTGELFF	TGCAGCGTTGCCGGGGTAGGCCGAGGCAACACCGGGGAGCTGTTTTTT